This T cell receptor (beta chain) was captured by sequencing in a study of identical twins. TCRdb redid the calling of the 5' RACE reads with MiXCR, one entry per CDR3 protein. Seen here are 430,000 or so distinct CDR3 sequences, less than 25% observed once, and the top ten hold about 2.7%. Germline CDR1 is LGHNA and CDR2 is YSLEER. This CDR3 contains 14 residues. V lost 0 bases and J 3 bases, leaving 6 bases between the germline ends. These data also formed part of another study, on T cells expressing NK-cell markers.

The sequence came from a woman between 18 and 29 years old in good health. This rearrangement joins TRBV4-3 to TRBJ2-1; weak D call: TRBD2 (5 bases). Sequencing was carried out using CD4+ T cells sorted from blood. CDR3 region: CASSQERDYNEQFF. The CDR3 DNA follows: TGCGCCAGCAGCCAAGAGAGGGACTACAATGAGCAGTTCTTC.